The clone carrying this T cell receptor (beta chain) has just a few counts. What it recognizes is unknown. The germline CDR1 and CDR2 sequences are DFQATT and SNEGSKA (reference sequence). This CDR3 comprises 15 residues. The V and J ends lost 4 bases and 0 bases, in that order; junction bases with no gene match: 5. The data belong to a study of blood T cells in healthy people across ages. Study results and limitations: Age showed a roughly linear inverse relationship with TCR beta diversity per million T cells.

Then a second PCR, running roughly 6 to 11 cycles, was carried out with a sample-barcoded 5' primer and a J-beta primer mix. TCRdb passed the 5' RACE reads through MiXCR, listing each CDR3 protein once. The sample contains some 800,000 distinct CDR3 sequences, around a quarter of which appear only once. The same data also contributed to another study, on T cells of mothers and their children.

The chain joins TRBV20-1 to TRBJ2-1; 8 bases fit TRBD2. The clonotype comes from a boy aged 5-17 years in good health. Sequenced input: blood. CDR3 region: CSAKVAGRSYNEQFF. CDR3 in DNA: TGCAGTGCTAAAGTAGCGGGGCGCTCCTACAATGAGCAGTTCTTC.